A selection of T cell receptor beta chains follows, all from one sample in a study of T-cell reconstitution after alpha-beta-depleted transplantation in children. TCRdb reanalysed the PCR reads using MiXCR and keeps one entry per CDR3 protein. The sample lists over 550,000 distinct CDR3 sequences, over 9.5% occurring once. The sequencing here drew on PBMCs from the stem cell graft donor, taken from the stem cell graft. These receptor sequences come from a human donor who donated a stem cell graft to a child with acute myeloid leukemia. Both conserved end residues are part of each CDR3. The D gene is left open where the match is weak. Clone size is not always given. Where it is, it says once, few, many or a class for expanded clones.

v_gene	d_gene	abundance	j_gene	CDR3aa	CDR3nt
TRBV15	.	.	TRBJ2-7	CATSRDPGISYEQYF	TGTGCCACCAGCAGAGATCCCGGTATCTCCTACGAGCAGTACTTC
TRBV5-1	.	.	TRBJ2-2	CASSLGDKRGELFF	TGCGCCAGCAGCTTAGGAGACAAGAGGGGGGAGCTGTTTTTT
TRBV21-1	.	many	TRBJ2-3	CASREILGDTQYF	TGTGCCAGCAGGGAGATTTTAGGAGATACGCAGTATTTT
TRBV9	TRBD2	.	TRBJ2-1	CASSVTSGSASGNEQFF	TGTGCCAGCAGTGTTACTAGCGGGAGTGCCAGTGGGAATGAGCAGTTCTTC
TRBV7-9	.	.	TRBJ2-7	CASSPLHYYEQYF	TGTGCCAGCTCTCCTTTGCATTACTACGAGCAGTACTTC
TRBV2	.	few	TRBJ2-7	CASSPGPRRVYEQYF	TGTGCCAGCAGTCCGGGACCCCGGAGAGTCTACGAGCAGTACTTC
TRBV9	TRBD2	many	TRBJ2-1	CASSAGTSNYNEQFF	TGTGCCAGCAGCGCCGGGACTAGCAACTACAATGAGCAGTTCTTC
TRBV5-1	TRBD2	.	TRBJ2-5	CASSSGLAGPGETQYF	TGCGCCAGCAGCAGCGGACTAGCGGGTCCAGGTGAGACCCAGTACTTC
TRBV20-1	.	few	TRBJ2-3	CSARRYADTQYF	TGCAGTGCTAGACGATATGCGGATACGCAGTATTTT
TRBV7-3	TRBD1	many	TRBJ2-1	CASSRQGKGNEQFF	TGTGCCAGCAGCCGACAGGGGAAAGGGAATGAGCAGTTCTTC
TRBV12-3/TRBV12-4	.	few	TRBJ2-1	CASTDAGSYNEQFF	TGTGCCAGCACCGACGCCGGCTCCTACAATGAGCAGTTCTTC
TRBV5-8	.	few	TRBJ1-4	CASSDQPATNEKLFF	TGTGCCAGCAGCGACCAGCCTGCAACTAATGAAAAACTGTTTTTT
TRBV7-3	TRBD1	few	TRBJ2-7	CASSVQPGQSYEQYF	TGTGCCAGCAGCGTCCAACCGGGACAGTCCTACGAGCAGTACTTC
TRBV7-9	.	.	TRBJ2-1	CASISPRAELLYNEQFF	TGTGCCAGCATCTCCCCGAGGGCCGAACTCCTCTACAATGAGCAGTTCTTC
TRBV12-3/TRBV12-4	TRBD2	many	TRBJ2-3	CASSPLNSNLAGVPDTQYF	TGTGCCAGCAGCCCTCTCAACTCGAACCTAGCGGGAGTCCCAGATACGCAGTATTTT
TRBV7-2	.	few	TRBJ2-1	CASSLVEVAAEQFF	TGTGCCAGCAGCTTAGTGGAGGTAGCGGCTGAGCAGTTCTTC
TRBV4-1	.	.	TRBJ1-1	CASSQDRTGTGARNTEAFF	TGCGCCAGCAGCCAAGATCGAACAGGGACGGGGGCAAGAAACACTGAAGCTTTCTTT
TRBV4-3	.	.	TRBJ2-5	CASSQDRARQETQYF	TGCGCCAGCAGCCAGGACCGCGCGCGGCAAGAGACCCAGTACTTC
TRBV20-1	TRBD2	few	TRBJ2-3	CSAGEGTDTQYF	TGCAGTGCTGGGGAGGGGACAGATACGCAGTATTTT
TRBV7-2	.	.	TRBJ2-7	CASSLAIEGEQYF	TGTGCCAGCAGCTTAGCGATTGAGGGCGAGCAGTACTTC
TRBV7-2	.	.	TRBJ2-3	CASSLASGRRGDTQYF	TGTGCCAGCAGCTTAGCGTCGGGGCGCAGAGGAGATACGCAGTATTTT
TRBV9	TRBD2	many	TRBJ2-1	CASSPRLAGSSEQFF	TGTGCCAGCAGCCCTCGACTAGCGGGATCGAGTGAGCAGTTCTTC
TRBV18	TRBD1	few	TRBJ1-5	CASSLGQGLEQPQHF	TGTGCCAGCTCACTCGGACAGGGCCTGGAGCAGCCCCAGCATTTT
TRBV4-3	.	.	TRBJ2-5	CASSQDTTGLTGETQYF	TGCGCCAGCAGCCAAGACACGACGGGGTTGACGGGAGAGACCCAGTACTTC
TRBV28	.	.	TRBJ1-5	CASRGTSNQPQHF	TGTGCCAGCAGGGGGACCAGCAATCAGCCCCAGCATTTT
TRBV7-2	.	few	TRBJ1-1	CASSLTVQTNTEAFF	TGTGCCAGCAGCTTAACGGTCCAGACGAACACTGAAGCTTTCTTT
TRBV5-1	TRBD1	.	TRBJ1-4	CASSPGQIATNEKLFF	TGCGCCAGCAGCCCGGGACAGATTGCAACTAATGAAAAACTGTTTTTT
TRBV2	TRBD1	.	TRBJ1-5	CASSVTSEGQGGQPQHF	TGTGCCAGCAGTGTTACATCCGAAGGACAGGGCGGCCAGCCCCAGCATTTT
TRBV12-3/TRBV12-4	.	few	TRBJ1-5	CASSLSLEQPQHF	TGTGCCAGCAGTTTAAGTCTGGAACAGCCCCAGCATTTT
TRBV20-1	.	.	TRBJ2-7	CSARLGSASLEQYF	TGCAGTGCTAGGCTGGGCAGCGCGTCTCTCGAGCAGTACTTC
TRBV5-1	.	many	TRBJ2-1	CASSLGQIYNEQFF	TGCGCCAGCAGCTTGGGCCAGATTTACAATGAGCAGTTCTTC
TRBV5-1	TRBD2	few	TRBJ2-5	CASSLPSGRGQETQYF	TGCGCCAGCAGCCTCCCTAGCGGGAGAGGGCAAGAGACCCAGTACTTC
TRBV5-1	TRBD2	many	TRBJ2-1	CASSHPSSGTYNEQFF	TGCGCCAGCAGCCACCCCTCGAGCGGGACCTACAATGAGCAGTTCTTC
TRBV20-1	TRBD1	.	TRBJ2-1	CSARQGTGERTRGEQFF	TGCAGTGCGAGACAGGGGACGGGGGAGAGGACCCGGGGTGAGCAGTTCTTC
TRBV7-3	.	few	TRBJ1-4	CASEGATNEKLFF	TGTGCCAGCGAGGGGGCAACTAATGAAAAACTGTTTTTT
TRBV5-1	TRBD2	few	TRBJ2-3	CASSLIAGAGDTQYF	TGCGCCAGCAGCTTGATAGCGGGAGCAGGAGATACGCAGTATTTT
TRBV12-3/TRBV12-4	TRBD1	few	TRBJ1-2	CASSSTGTNYGYTF	TGTGCCAGCAGTTCGACAGGGACTAACTATGGCTACACCTTC
TRBV20-1	.	few	TRBJ2-3	CSALGVERRSDTQYF	TGCAGTGCTCTTGGGGTGGAGCGACGTTCAGATACGCAGTATTTT
TRBV6-1	TRBD2	few	TRBJ2-7	CASSLTSGRGYEQYF	TGTGCCAGCAGTCTTACTAGCGGGAGAGGATACGAGCAGTACTTC
TRBV28	.	few	TRBJ2-5	CASSLGSLGQETQYF	TGTGCCAGCAGTTTAGGTAGTCTTGGCCAAGAGACCCAGTACTTC
TRBV29-1	.	many	TRBJ2-1	CSHPGELGRTYNEQFF	TGCAGCCACCCGGGGGAACTCGGGAGAACCTACAATGAGCAGTTCTTC
TRBV20-1	.	many	TRBJ2-3	CSARHTADTQYF	TGCAGTGCGAGACACACGGCCGATACGCAGTATTTT
TRBV29-1	.	.	TRBJ1-4	CSVVLRADGNEKLFF	TGCAGCGTTGTGTTGCGCGCGGATGGGAATGAAAAACTGTTTTTT
TRBV9	TRBD2	.	TRBJ2-5	CASSPRTSPGVAETQYF	TGTGCCAGCAGCCCCCGGACTAGCCCGGGGGTGGCAGAGACCCAGTACTTC
TRBV20-1	TRBD2	.	TRBJ2-1	CSARERSGRTYNEQFF	TGCAGTGCTAGAGAGCGGAGCGGGAGGACCTACAATGAGCAGTTCTTC
TRBV5-1	.	.	TRBJ2-7	CASSLDRAGSSYEQYF	TGCGCCAGCAGCTTGGATCGGGCGGGGAGCTCCTACGAGCAGTACTTC
TRBV20-1	.	.	TRBJ2-7	CSALSPRQGSFEQYF	TGCAGTGCCCTTTCCCCGCGGCAGGGGAGTTTCGAGCAGTACTTC
TRBV5-1	.	few	TRBJ1-1	CASSSAQGNTEAFF	TGCGCCAGCAGCTCCGCACAGGGGAACACTGAAGCTTTCTTT
TRBV7-3	.	few	TRBJ2-3	CASSERSLASPQYF	TGTGCCAGCAGCGAACGATCCCTAGCGTCGCCGCAGTATTTT
TRBV4-1	.	.	TRBJ2-7	CASSQVPNYEQYF	TGCGCCAGCAGCCAAGTGCCTAACTACGAGCAGTACTTC
TRBV7-8	.	.	TRBJ2-5	CASSLWREHGGETQYF	TGTGCCAGCAGCTTATGGCGGGAACACGGGGGTGAGACCCAGTACTTC
TRBV15	.	.	TRBJ1-4	CATSRDSLSNEKLFF	TGTGCCACCAGCAGGGACAGTCTCTCTAATGAAAAACTGTTTTTT
TRBV30	.	.	TRBJ1-1	CAWRITLTGWDEAFF	TGTGCCTGGAGAATTACACTTACGGGATGGGATGAAGCTTTCTTT
TRBV7-7	.	few	TRBJ2-2	CASSLKGGGELFF	TGTGCTAGCAGCTTAAAAGGTGGCGGGGAGCTGTTTTTT
TRBV15	TRBD2	many	TRBJ2-7	CATSRDLWTSGYEQYF	TGTGCCACCAGCAGAGATCTCTGGACTAGCGGCTACGAGCAGTACTTC
TRBV28	TRBD2	few	TRBJ2-1	CASRLAGATYNEQFF	TGTGCCAGCAGGTTAGCGGGAGCCACCTACAATGAGCAGTTCTTC
TRBV20-1	TRBD1	.	TRBJ2-4	CSAAWDRATKNIQYF	TGCAGTGCCGCGTGGGACAGGGCTACCAAAAACATTCAGTACTTC